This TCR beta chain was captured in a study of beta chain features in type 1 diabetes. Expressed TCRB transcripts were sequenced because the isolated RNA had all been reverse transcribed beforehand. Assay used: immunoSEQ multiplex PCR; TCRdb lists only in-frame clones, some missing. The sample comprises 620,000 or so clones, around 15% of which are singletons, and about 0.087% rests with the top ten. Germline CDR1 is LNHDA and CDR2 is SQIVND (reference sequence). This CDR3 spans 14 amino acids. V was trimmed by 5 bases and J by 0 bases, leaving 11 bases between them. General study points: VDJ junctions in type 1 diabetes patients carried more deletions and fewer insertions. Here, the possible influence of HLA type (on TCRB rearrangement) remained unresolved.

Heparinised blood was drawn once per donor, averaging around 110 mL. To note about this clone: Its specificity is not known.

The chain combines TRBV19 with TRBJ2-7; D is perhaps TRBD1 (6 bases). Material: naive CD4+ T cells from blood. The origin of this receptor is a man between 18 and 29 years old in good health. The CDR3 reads CASSPGHNSYEQYF. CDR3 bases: TGTGCCAGTAGTCCGGGACATAACTCCTACGAGCAGTACTTC.